This entry is about one T cell receptor (beta chain). The target of this receptor is not known. There are no base qualities to consult, and no much larger clone falls within one base. The sample originates from a study of blood T cell repertoires in COVID-19 (dated by TCRdb to about 2020). About the investigation overall: Samples from collaborators originated in the United States, Italy and Spain and spanned both the acute and convalescent phases of COVID-19. The material from the prospective study consisted of cDNA or gDNA derived from T cells, B-cell-depleted T cells, or PBMCs. Deeply sampled blood TCRbeta repertoires from subjects exposed to, actively infected with, or recovered from COVID-19 were included in the dataset. The repertoires were released in a freely available public database meant as a resource for research on the immune response to SARS-CoV-2. The samples were drawn from the first 160 participants of the ongoing ImmuneRACE study and from 1,254 subjects provided by 6 global collaborators. The sample metadata nearly always contained a de-identified subject ID, COVID-19 status, age in years and sex. HLA class I and class II types, where available, came from metadata supplied by the sample provider rather than from assay-based typing. What the work shows at the level of the full study, not this receptor alone: The amount of clinical and demographic metadata varied by source and participant and was provided uncurated.

The immunoSEQ Assay, a bias-controlled multiplex PCR, was used to amplify TCRbeta CDR3 regions from genomic DNA. As for how the authors treated the data: Nucleated cell counts per sample were estimated from amplification of reference gene primers within the assay. To quantify the absolute abundance of each unique TCRbeta CDR3 rearrangement, sequence reads were collapsed and filtered. For each sample, productive Simpson clonality was calculated as the square root of Simpson's diversity index over productive rearrangements. TCRdb mirrors the immuneACCESS table, restricted to in-frame sequences. Some clones are absent from its copies; in checked studies, under half trace to an unresolved V gene, and the reason for the others is unknown. V, J and clone size reflect that table, while D and trimming were determined from the DNA. The sample table lists more than 95,000 clones, over 65% of them with a count of one. Around a quarter of the sample is in the top ten clones.

V sheds 7 bases and J sheds 3 bases, leaving 13 bases between their ends. Its CDR3 holds 14 amino acids, cysteine through phenylalanine. The DNA shown is the 42-base CDR3, in frame from base 1. The germline V gene encodes CDR1 LNHDA and CDR2 SQIVND (reference sequence). Whole blood was collected in K2EDTA tubes by collaborating institutions according to the institutions' own protocols. For TCRbeta analysis, collaborator samples were shipped as frozen whole blood, as isolated PBMCs, or as DNA extracted from either sample type. The sequence derives from a man in his sixties with acute or convalescent COVID-19. This sequence uses TRBV19 and TRBJ2-1; D gene: possibly TRBD2, on 6 matching bases. Source material: peripheral blood. The nucleotides are TGTGCCAGTATAAGTGGCGGGAACTACAATGAGCAGTTCTTC. It codes for CASISGGNYNEQFF.